These 7 T cell receptor beta chains were all obtained from the same sample, sequenced in a study of T cell repertoires in cytomegalovirus infection. One entry per CDR3 protein, called by TCRdb with MiXCR from the reads. This sample has 750,000 to 950,000 distinct CDR3 sequences, with roughly 29% found just once. Antigen specificity for these receptors is unknown. The sample in question was cultured CD8+ T cells from PBMCs, obtained from culture after CMV antigen stimulation. These receptors originate from a human donor in good health (CMV status not recorded). Some clones in this sample may be carry-over from other donors' samples.

The rearrangement uses TRBV6-2 or TRBV6-3 and TRBJ1-1, with unresolved D. Trimming shortened V by 2 bases and J by 1 base, and 11 bases separated the two germline ends. The germline V gene has CDR1 MNHEY and CDR2 SVGEGT. The CDR3 spans 15 residues. The CDR3 spells CASSYTSVWNTEAFF. The DNA of the CDR3 is TGTGCCAGCAGTTACACCAGTGTCTGGAACACTGAAGCTTTCTTT.

This clonotype was counted at least ten times. The chain carries TRBV7-6 and TRBJ2-2; 9 nucleotides agree with TRBD1. J gave up 7 bases and V 5 bases, and 5 bases lay outside the gene matches. The CDR3 has 14 amino acids. Per germline, CDR1 SGHVS and CDR2 FNYEAQ. CDR3 region: CASSRQGESGELFF. In DNA, the CDR3 is TGTGCCAGCAGCCGACAGGGGGAGAGCGGGGAGCTGTTTTTT.

There are many counts of this clonotype. The chain combines TRBV7-9 with TRBJ2-7; D unclear. This CDR3 has 13 amino acids. Trimming stripped 4 bases from V and 1 base from J, with 8 bases between. Germline values: CDR1 SEHNR, CDR2 FQNEAQ (reference sequence). The CDR3 is CASSSDGSYEQYV. DNA for the CDR3: TGTGCCAGCAGCTCGGACGGATCCTACGAGCAGTACGTC.

The chain links TRBV25-1 to TRBJ1-5, with D uncertain. The CDR3 is made up of 15 amino acids. Trimming left V 1 base short and J 0 bases short, with 7 bases between. Germline values: CDR1 MGHDK, CDR2 SYGVNS. CDR3 in DNA: TGTGCCAGCAGTGAATCCACATATAGCAATCAGCCCCAGCATTTT. This gives the protein CASSESTYSNQPQHF.

This clonotype has a handful of counts. V and J are TRBV7-9 and TRBJ1-5; unclear D gene. The V end lost 0 bases, the J end lost 3 bases, and 9 bases lay between the germline ends. There are 15 residues in the CDR3. Germline values: CDR1 SEHNR, CDR2 FQNEAQ (reference sequence). CDR3 region: CASSLAVADNQPQHF. CDR3 coding DNA: TGTGCCAGCAGCTTAGCTGTGGCAGACAATCAGCCCCAGCATTTT.

The gene calls are TRBV6-1 and TRBJ1-4; D ambiguous. Trimming took off 3 bases at V and 0 bases at J, with 11 bases between the two ends. Germline V lookup: CDR1 MNHNS, CDR2 SASEGT. This CDR3 comprises 16 residues. The CDR3 nucleotides are TGTGCCAGCAGTGACCTGAGACGCGCAACTAATGAAAAACTGTTTTTT. The encoded protein is CASSDLRRATNEKLFF.

The rearrangement joins TRBV9 to TRBJ2-4, with 12 bases matching TRBD2. The CDR3 is 16 residues long. The V gene's germline CDR1 is SGDLS and CDR2 YYNGEE. The V segment lost 5 bases and the J segment 8 bases; nucleotides outside the gene matches: 11. CDR3 region: CASSSGTSGPLDIQYF. CDR3 nucleotide sequence: TGTGCCAGCAGTTCCGGGACTAGCGGGCCTCTGGACATTCAGTACTTC.